This T cell receptor (beta chain) was profiled in a study of early T cells in non-severe SARS-CoV-2 infection. Findings and limits, study-wide: The VDJdb matching leaned toward anti-spike CD8 responses and overlooked private and CD4 specificities.

This clonotype was seen more than once but under ten times. The target antigen is unknown. TCRdb ran MiXCR on the 5' RACE reads and lists one entry per CDR3 protein. The table records tens of thousands of distinct CDR3 sequences, approximately 9% of them present only once. The CDR3 loop spans 16 amino acids. Germline CDR1 is LGHDT and CDR2 is YNNKEL (reference sequence). The V end lost 1 base, the J end lost 0 bases, and 10 bases lay between the germline ends. The sequence was obtained from an adult who was a healthcare worker with PCR-confirmed SARS-CoV-2 infection or an uninfected control (not recorded which). This chain joins TRBV3-1 and TRBJ2-1, with D hard to call. This specimen was whole blood, taken at baseline. The CDR3 DNA reads TGTGCCAGCAGCCAAGTTTCCGCGAGCTCCTACAATGAGCAGTTCTTC. It encodes CASSQVSASSYNEQFF.